This TCR beta chain was found in a study of shared clonotypes between healthy human individuals. Findings of the study overall: Relative to clonotypes present in all four donors, those not shared had lower generation probabilities.

Profiling relied on immunoSEQ multiplex PCR, and the TCRdb table lists in-frame clones only, not all of them. The table shows about 380,000 clones, with about 96% occurring only once. With regard to this clone: What it recognizes is unknown.

V was pared by 0 bases and J by 3 bases, with 16 bases between. Germline-derived CDR1 and CDR2 are LGHNA and YNFKEQ. The CDR3 sequence is 17 residues long. Pooled CD45RO+ cells and CCR7-negative CD45RA+ TemRA cells made up CD8 memory. The chain has TRBV4-2 and TRBJ2-3; D is possibly TRBD2 (6 bases). This TCR came from a young man in good health. Sequencing was done on a sample of memory CD8+ T cells sorted from blood. The subset: CD45RO+ cells pooled with CCR7-negative TemRA cells. The CDR3 sequence is CASSQDGSGTGTDTQYF. In nucleotides, the CDR3 is TGTGCCAGCAGCCAAGATGGCTCCGGGACTGGGACAGATACGCAGTATTTT.